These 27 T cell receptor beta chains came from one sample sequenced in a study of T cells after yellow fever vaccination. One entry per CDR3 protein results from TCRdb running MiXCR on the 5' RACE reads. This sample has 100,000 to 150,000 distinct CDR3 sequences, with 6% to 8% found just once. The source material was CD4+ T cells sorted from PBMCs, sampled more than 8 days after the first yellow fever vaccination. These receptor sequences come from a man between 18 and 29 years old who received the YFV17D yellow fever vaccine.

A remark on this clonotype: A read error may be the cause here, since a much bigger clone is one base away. The CDR3 spells CASSLGGQVIVETQYF. CDR3 DNA: TGCGCCAGCAGCTTGGGGGGACAGGTTATCGTTGAGACCCAGTACTTC. The chain employs TRBV5-1 and TRBJ2-5, with 8 bases fitting TRBD1. The germline gives CDR1 SGHRS, CDR2 YFSETQ. Trimming removed 0 bases from V and 5 bases from J; junction bases left unmatched: 9. This CDR3 is built from 16 residues.

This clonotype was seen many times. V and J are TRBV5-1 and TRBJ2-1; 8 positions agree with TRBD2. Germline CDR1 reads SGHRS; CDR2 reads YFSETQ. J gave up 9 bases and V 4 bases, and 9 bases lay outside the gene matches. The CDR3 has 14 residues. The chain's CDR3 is CASSAGGPFGEQFF. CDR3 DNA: TGCGCCAGCAGCGCGGGGGGCCCTTTTGGTGAGCAGTTCTTC.

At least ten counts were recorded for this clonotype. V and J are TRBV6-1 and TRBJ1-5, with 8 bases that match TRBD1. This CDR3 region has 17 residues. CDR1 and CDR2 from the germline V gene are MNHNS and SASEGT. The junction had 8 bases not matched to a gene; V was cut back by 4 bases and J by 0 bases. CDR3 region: CASSAGQGMSSNQPQHF. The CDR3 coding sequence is TGTGCCAGCAGTGCAGGACAGGGTATGAGTAGCAATCAGCCCCAGCATTTT.

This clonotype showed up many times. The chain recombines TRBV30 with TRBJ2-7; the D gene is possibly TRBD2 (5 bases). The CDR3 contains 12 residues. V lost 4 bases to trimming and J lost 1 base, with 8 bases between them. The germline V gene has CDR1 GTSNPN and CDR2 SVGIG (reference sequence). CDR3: CAWTGDSYEQYF. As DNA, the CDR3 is TGTGCCTGGACCGGGGATTCCTACGAGCAGTACTTC.

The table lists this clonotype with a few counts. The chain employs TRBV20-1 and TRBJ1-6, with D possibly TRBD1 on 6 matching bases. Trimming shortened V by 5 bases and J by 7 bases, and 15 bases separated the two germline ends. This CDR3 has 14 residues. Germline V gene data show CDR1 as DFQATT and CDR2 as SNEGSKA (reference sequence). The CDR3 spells CSADPGHQNSPLHF. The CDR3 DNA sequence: TGCAGTGCTGACCCGGGACACCAAAATTCACCCCTCCACTTT.

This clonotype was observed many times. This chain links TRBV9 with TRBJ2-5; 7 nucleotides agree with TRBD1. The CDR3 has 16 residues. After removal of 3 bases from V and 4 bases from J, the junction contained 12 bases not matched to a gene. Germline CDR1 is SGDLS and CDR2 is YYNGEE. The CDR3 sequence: CASSASPLDRVETQYF. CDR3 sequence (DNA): TGTGCCAGCAGCGCCAGCCCCCTTGACAGGGTAGAGACCCAGTACTTC.

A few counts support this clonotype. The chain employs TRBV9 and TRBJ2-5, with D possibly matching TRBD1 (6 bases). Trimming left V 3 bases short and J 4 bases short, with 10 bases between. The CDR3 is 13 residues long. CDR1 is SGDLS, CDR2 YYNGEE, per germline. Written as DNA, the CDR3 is TGTGCCAGCAGCGCTACAGGGTCAGAGACCCAGTACTTC. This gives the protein CASSATGSETQYF.

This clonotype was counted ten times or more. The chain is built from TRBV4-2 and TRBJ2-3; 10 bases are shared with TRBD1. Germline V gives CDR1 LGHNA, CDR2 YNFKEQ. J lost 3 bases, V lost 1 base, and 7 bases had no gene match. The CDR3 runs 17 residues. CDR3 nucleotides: TGTGCCAGCAGCCAAGTTGGACAGGGGGTGTGGACAGATACGCAGTATTTT. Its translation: CASSQVGQGVWTDTQYF.

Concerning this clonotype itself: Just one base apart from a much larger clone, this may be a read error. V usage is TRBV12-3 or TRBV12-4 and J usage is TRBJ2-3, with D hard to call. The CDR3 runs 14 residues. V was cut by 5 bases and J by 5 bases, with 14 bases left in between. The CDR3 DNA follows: TGTGCCAGCAGTCTCCTATATTACGGAGATACGCAGTATTTT. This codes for CASSLLYYGDTQYF.

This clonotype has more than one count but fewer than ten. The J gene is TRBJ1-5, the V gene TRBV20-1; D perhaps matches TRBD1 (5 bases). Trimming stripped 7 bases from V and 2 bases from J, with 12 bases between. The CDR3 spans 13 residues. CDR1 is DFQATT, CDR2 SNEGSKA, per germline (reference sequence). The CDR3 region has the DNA TGCAGTGGAAGCGGGGACGGCAATCAGCCCCAGCATTTT. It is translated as CSGSGDGNQPQHF.

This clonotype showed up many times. The CDR3 loop is CASSLGQQDTEAFF. The CDR3 DNA reads TGCGCCAGCAGCCTGGGACAGCAGGACACTGAAGCTTTCTTT. The chain combines TRBV4-3 with TRBJ1-1; TRBD1 matches 7 bases. The length of the CDR3 is 14 residues. Trimming removed 4 bases from V and 3 bases from J; junction bases left unmatched: 5. Germline V lookup: CDR1 LGHNA, CDR2 YSLEER.

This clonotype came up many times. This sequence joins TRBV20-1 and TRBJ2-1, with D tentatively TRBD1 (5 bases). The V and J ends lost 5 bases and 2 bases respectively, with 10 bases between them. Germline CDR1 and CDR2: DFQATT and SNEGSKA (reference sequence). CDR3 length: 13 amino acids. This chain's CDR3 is CSAQTDTYNEQFF. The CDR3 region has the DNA TGCAGTGCTCAGACAGATACCTACAATGAGCAGTTCTTC.

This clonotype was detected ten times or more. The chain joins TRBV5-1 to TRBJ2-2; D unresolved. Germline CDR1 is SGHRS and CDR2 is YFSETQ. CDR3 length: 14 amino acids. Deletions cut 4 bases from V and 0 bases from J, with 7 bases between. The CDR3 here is CASSVRTNTGELFF. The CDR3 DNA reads TGCGCCAGCAGCGTCAGAACGAACACCGGGGAGCTGTTTTTT.

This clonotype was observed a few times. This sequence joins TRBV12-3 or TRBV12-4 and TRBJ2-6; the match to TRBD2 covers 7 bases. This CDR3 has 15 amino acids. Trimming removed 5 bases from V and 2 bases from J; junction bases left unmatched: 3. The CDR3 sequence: CASSRGTTGANVLTF. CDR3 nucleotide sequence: TGTGCCAGCAGTCGGGGGACTACTGGGGCCAACGTCCTGACTTTC.

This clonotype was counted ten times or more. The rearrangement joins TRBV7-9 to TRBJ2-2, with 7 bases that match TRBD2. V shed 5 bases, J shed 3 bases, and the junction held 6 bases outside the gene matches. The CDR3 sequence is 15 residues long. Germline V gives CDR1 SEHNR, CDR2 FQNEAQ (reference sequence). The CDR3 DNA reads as TGTGCCAGCAGCCCCGGACTAGGCGACACCGGGGAGCTGTTTTTT. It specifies CASSPGLGDTGELFF.

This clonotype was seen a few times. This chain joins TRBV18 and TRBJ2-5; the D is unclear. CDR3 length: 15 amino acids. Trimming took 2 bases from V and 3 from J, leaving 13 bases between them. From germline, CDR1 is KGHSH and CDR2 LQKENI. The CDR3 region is CASSPSQVREETQYF. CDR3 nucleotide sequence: TGTGCCAGCTCACCATCACAAGTCCGGGAAGAGACCCAGTACTTC. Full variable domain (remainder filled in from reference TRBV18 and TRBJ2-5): NAGVMQNPRHLVRRRGQEARLRCSPMKGHSHVYWYRQLPEEGLKFMVYLQKENIIDESGMPKERFSAEFPKEGPSILRIQQVVRGDSAAYFCASSPSQVREETQYFGPGTRLLVL.

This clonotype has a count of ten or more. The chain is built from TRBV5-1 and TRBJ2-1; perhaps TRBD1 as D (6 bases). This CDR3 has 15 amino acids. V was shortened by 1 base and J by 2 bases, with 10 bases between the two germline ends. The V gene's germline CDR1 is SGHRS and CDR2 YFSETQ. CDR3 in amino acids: CASSLQGTAYNEQFF. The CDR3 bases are TGCGCCAGCAGCTTGCAGGGGACCGCCTACAATGAGCAGTTCTTC.

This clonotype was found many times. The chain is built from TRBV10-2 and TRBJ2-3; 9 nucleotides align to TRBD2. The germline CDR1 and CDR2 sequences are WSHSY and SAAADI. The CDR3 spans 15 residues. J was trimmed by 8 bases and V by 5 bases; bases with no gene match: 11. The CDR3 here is CASSLAGARSGTQYF. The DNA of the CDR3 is TGCGCCAGCAGTTTAGCGGGGGCCCGCTCGGGTACGCAGTATTTT.

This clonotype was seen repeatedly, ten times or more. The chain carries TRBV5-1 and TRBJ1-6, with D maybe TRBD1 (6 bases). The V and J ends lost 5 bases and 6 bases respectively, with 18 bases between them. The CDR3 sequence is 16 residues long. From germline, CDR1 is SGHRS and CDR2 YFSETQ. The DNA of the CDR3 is TGCGCCAGCAGTAAGAGAGGGGGGGACTCTAATTCACCCCTCCACTTT. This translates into CASSKRGGDSNSPLHF.

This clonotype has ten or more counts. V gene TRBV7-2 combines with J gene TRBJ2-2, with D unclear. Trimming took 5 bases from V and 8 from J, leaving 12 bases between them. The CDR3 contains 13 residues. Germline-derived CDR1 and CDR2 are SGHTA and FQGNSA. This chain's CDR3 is CASSPAKSGELFF. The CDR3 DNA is TGTGCCAGCAGCCCTGCGAAATCTGGGGAGCTGTTTTTT.

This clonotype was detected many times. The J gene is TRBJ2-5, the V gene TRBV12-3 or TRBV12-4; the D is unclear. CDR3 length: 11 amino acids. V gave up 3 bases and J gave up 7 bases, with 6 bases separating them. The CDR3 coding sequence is TGTGCCAGCAGTTTGAGAAGGACCCAGTACTTC. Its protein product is CASSLRRTQYF.

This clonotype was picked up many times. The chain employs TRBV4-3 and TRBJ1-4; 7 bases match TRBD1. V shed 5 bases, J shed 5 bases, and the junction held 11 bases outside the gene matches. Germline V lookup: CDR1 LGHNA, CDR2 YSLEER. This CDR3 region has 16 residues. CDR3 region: CASSKTTGQRNEKLFF. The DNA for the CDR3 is TGCGCCAGCAGCAAAACGACGGGACAGCGGAATGAAAAACTGTTTTTT.

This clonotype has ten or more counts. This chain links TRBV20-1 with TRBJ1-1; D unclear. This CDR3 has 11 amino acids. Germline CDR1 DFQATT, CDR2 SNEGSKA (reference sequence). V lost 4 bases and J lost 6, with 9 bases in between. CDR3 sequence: CSAKSAAEAFF. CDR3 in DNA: TGCAGTGCTAAGTCAGCGGCTGAAGCTTTCTTT.

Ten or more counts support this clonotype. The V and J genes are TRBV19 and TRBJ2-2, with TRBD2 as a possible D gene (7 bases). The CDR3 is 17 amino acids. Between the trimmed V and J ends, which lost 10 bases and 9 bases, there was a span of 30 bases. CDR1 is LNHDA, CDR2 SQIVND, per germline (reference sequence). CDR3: CATLARLRGPSDRELFF. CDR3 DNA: TGTGCCACCTTAGCCCGCTTGCGGGGGCCATCAGACCGGGAGCTGTTTTTT.

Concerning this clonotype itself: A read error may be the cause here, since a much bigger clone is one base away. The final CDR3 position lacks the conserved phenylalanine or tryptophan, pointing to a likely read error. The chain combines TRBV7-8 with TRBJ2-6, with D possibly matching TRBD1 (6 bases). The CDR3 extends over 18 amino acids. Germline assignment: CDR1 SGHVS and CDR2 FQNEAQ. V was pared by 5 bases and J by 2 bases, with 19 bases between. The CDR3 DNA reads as TGTGCCAGCAGCCAAACAATAGGGGGTTCTACTGGGGCCAACGTCCTGACTTAC. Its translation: CASSQTIGGSTGANVLTY.

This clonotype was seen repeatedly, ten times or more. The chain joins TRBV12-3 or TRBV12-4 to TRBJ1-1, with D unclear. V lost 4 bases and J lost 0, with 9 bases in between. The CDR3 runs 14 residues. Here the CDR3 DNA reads TGTGCCAGCAGTTCTCAGGTCATGAACACTGAAGCTTTCTTT. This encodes CASSSQVMNTEAFF.

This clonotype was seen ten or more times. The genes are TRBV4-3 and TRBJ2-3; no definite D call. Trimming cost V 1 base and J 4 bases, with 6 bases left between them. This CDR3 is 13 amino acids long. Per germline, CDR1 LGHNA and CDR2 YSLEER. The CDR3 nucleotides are TGCGCCAGCAGCCAAGGTCGCTCAGATACGCAGTATTTT. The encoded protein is CASSQGRSDTQYF.